This T cell receptor (beta chain) derives from a study of blood T cell repertoires in COVID-19. Method: immunoSEQ multiplex PCR; TCRdb's copy keeps in-frame clones and lacks some. The data show 250,000 to 300,000 clones, approximately 84% seen once. Germline-derived CDR1 and CDR2 are SGHRS and YFSETQ. CDR3 length equals 16 residues. V gave up 0 bases and J gave up 1 base, with 11 bases separating them. The source material was PBMCs or T cells enriched from blood (not recorded which). The source of this sequence is a man between 18 and 29 years old who had recovered from COVID-19. The chain combines TRBV5-1 with TRBJ2-1; D is unclear. The CDR3 sequence: CASSLGSSTSYNEQFF. In nucleotides, the CDR3 is TGCGCCAGCAGCTTGGGATCGTCAACTTCCTACAATGAGCAGTTCTTC. Looking up the rest from reference TRBV5-1 and TRBJ2-1 gives the full variable domain: KAGVTQTPRYLIKTRGQQVTLSCSPISGHRSVSWYQQTPGQGLQFLFEYFSETQRNKGNFPGRFSGRQFSNSRSEMNVSTLELGDSALYLCASSLGSSTSYNEQFFGPGTRLTVL.